The clone carrying this T cell receptor beta chain was observed at least ten times. Its antigen is as yet unknown. Trimming pared 6 bases from V and 2 bases from J, leaving 7 bases between. The CDR3 covers 12 residues. CDR1 and CDR2 (germline): MRHNA, SNTAGT. The data originate from a study of T cells in Graves' hyperthyroidism and ophthalmopathy. General study points: The model forecast ophthalmopathy, anticipating it by a median around 6.5 months before onset.

The CDR3 regions of TCR beta were amplified from RNA transcripts. Researchers ran a first-round RT-PCR on the TCR CDR3 using the HTBI primer set. TCRdb re-called the multiplex PCR reads with MiXCR, one entry per CDR3 protein. The data hold approximately 510,000 distinct CDR3 sequences, with over 45% observed a single time. This chain joins TRBV6-4 and TRBJ1-1; D is uncertain. The clonotype comes from an adult woman with Graves' disease, either hyperthyroidism or ophthalmopathy (not recorded which). Sequenced material: peripheral blood or thyroid tissue (not recorded which). DNA of the CDR3: TGTGCCAGCAGGGACGGTAACACTGAAGCTTTCTTT. Translating gives CASRDGNTEAFF.